This T cell receptor (beta chain) was profiled in a study of CD8 T cells in Susac syndrome. An input of 0.5 to 1 ug of RNA was subjected to reverse transcription using random hexamers. Multiplex PCR with immunoSEQ amplified the TCR beta CDR3 across 54 Vbeta and 13 Jbeta. TCRdb reprocessed the immunoSEQ multiplex PCR reads with MiXCR, giving one entry per CDR3 protein. The sample has approximately 160,000 distinct CDR3 sequences; over 85% are singletons. The germline gives CDR1 SGHAT, CDR2 FQNNGV. V lost 6 bases to trimming and J lost 4 bases; unmatched junction nucleotides: 7. The CDR3 totals 15 residues.

The sequencing sample was made of CD4+ T cells from PBMCs. The chain carries TRBV11-2 and TRBJ2-1, with 9 positions matching TRBD1. The TCR was taken from a human donor with multiple sclerosis. The CDR3 nucleotides are TGTGCCAGCAGGACTACAGGGGGCACGTACAATGAGCAGTTCTTC. Amino acid sequence: CASRTTGGTYNEQFF. Full variable domain (outside the CDR3, taken from reference TRBV11-2 and TRBJ2-1): EAGVAQSPRYKIIEKRQSVAFWCNPISGHATLYWYQQILGQGPKLLIQFQNNGVVDDSQLPKDRFSAERLKGVDSTLKIQPAKLEDSAVYLCASRTTGGTYNEQFFGPGTRLTVL.